This TCR beta chain was documented in a study of cytomegalovirus exposure and HLA in healthy donors. In the PCR, 60 Vbeta and 13 Jbeta primers were used. Data came from immunoSEQ multiplex PCR; TCRdb stores just in-frame clones and leaves some out. The sample consists of under 200,000 clones, 70% to 80% of them appearing once. V gave up 6 bases and J gave up 4 bases; unmatched junction bases: 11. Germline CDR1 reads LNHDA; CDR2 reads SQIVND (reference sequence). This CDR3 has 16 amino acids. V is TRBV19 and J is TRBJ2-1, with 8 bases lining up with TRBD1. The clonotype was recovered from a man aged 25 to 40 in good health and CMV-seronegative. The sample consisted of PBMCs. This CDR3 reads CASSQPGTGHYNEQFF. CDR3 DNA sequence: TGTGCCAGTAGCCAACCCGGGACAGGCCATTACAATGAGCAGTTCTTC.